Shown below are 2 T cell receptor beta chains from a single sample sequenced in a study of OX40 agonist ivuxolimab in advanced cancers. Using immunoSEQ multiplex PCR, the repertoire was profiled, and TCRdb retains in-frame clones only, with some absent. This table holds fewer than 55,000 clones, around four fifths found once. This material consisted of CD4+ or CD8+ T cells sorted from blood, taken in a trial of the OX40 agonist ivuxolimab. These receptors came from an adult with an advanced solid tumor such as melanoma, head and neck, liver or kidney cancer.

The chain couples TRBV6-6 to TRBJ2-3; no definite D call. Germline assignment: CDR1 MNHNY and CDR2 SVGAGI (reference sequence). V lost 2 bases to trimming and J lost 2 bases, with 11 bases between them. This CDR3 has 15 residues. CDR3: CASSYQHQVTDTQYF. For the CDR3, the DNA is TGTGCCAGCAGTTACCAGCACCAGGTCACAGATACGCAGTATTTT.

The CDR3 loop is CASQKGDEKLFF. CDR3 in DNA: TGTGCCAGCCAAAAAGGAGATGAAAAACTGTTTTTT. The chain employs TRBV11-3 and TRBJ1-4; D remains unclear. This CDR3 contains 12 residues. The germline gives CDR1 SGHNT, CDR2 YENEEA. Trimming pared 8 bases from V and 6 bases from J, leaving 10 bases between.